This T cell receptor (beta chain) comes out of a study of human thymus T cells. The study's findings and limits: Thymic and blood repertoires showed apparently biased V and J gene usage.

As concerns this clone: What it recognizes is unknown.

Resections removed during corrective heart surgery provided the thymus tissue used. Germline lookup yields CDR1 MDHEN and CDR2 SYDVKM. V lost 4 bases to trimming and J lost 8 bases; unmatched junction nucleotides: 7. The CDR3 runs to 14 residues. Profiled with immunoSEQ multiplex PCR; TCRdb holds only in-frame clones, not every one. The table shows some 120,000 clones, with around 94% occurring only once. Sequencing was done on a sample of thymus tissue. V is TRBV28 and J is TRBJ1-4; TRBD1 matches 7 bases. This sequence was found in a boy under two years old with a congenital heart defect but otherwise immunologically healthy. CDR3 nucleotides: TGTGCCAGCAGTTCGACAGGGCTGGAGGAAAAACTGTTTTTT. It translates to CASSSTGLEEKLFF. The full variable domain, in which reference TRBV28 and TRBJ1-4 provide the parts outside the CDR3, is DVKVTQSSRYLVKRTGEKVFLECVQDMDHENMFWYRQDPGLGLRLIYFSYDVKMKEKGDIPEGYSVSREKKERFSLILESASTNQTSMYLCASSSTGLEEKLFFGSGTQLSVL.